Sequencing of this TCR beta chain was carried out in a study of CD8+ T cells in alopecia areata. About the research overall: Administration of oral tofacitinib to treated patients was at 5 to 10 mg twice daily. Study results and limitations: For lesional scalp, especially alopecia totalis/universalis, clonality was higher than in normal scalp.

V lost 4 bases to trimming and J lost 5 bases, with 15 bases between them. The CDR3 spans 14 residues. CDR1 SGHKS and CDR2 YYEKEE come from the germline V gene (reference sequence). With regard to this clone: Its antigen is not known.

The authors extracted RNA and reverse transcribed it into cDNA as the sequencing template. The data were produced by immunoSEQ multiplex PCR, yet TCRdb's version contains in-frame clones alone and is incomplete. The sample lists roughly 230,000 clones, over 40% occurring once. The treatment here: oral pan-JAK inhibitor, 5-10 mg twice daily. Sorting of PBMCs yielded the CD4+ and CD8+ T cells. This sample comprised CD4+ T cells sorted from blood, obtained at approximately week 39, from a patient treated with tofacitinib. This sequence originates from a human donor with alopecia areata. V gene TRBV5-5 combines with J gene TRBJ2-5, with D unresolved. CDR3 amino acids: CASSERPTRETQYF. CDR3 sequence (DNA): TGTGCCAGCAGCGAGAGGCCCACGCGGGAGACCCAGTACTTC.